Included here is one T cell receptor (beta chain) sequence, with context. In its sample, this clonotype was seen a few times. Its antigen is still unknown. Within one base of it there is no much larger clone, and no base qualities were kept. The data belong to a study of T-cell memory formation after mild COVID-19 (dated by TCRdb to the early 2020s). Context from the whole study: Most TCR sequence clusters were specific to one of the two donors. T-cell clones expanding and contracting after mild COVID-19 in a couple of donors were tracked by longitudinal TCRalpha and TCRbeta repertoire sequencing. Two young, previously healthy adult volunteers made up the cohort, one male and one female. Here is what the overall study found, with its caveats: Whether the second-wave clones peaking on day 37 were SARS-CoV-2 specific was not confirmed. Contracting CD4+ clones turned up mainly in the CM and EM memory subsets, whereas EMRA was where CD8+ clones were enriched. The detection of some responding clones in pre-infection memory suggests that pre-existing cross-reactive memory T cells joined the SARS-CoV-2 response. Only two mild cases were covered in the study, and larger cohorts including severe cases with pre-infection samples were considered necessary. Clones that contracted from day 15 to 85 showed balanced CD4/CD8 phenotypes, whereas a second wave of clones that expanded from day 15 to 37 leaned towards CD4+.

Sequencing was carried out with an Illumina NovaSeq 6000. Using 5'RACE with constant-segment primers, TCRalpha and TCRbeta cDNA libraries were constructed, with sample barcodes and unique molecular identifiers added in the process. RNA was extracted from every sample with Trizol reagent. Libraries were amplified in two PCR steps, with a second sample barcode and Illumina TruSeq adapters added in the second step. The libraries were sequenced on an Illumina NovaSeq using 2 x 150 bp paired-end reads. The paper's data handling went like this. With migec v1.2.7, reads were demultiplexed and then collapsed into UMI-guided consensus sequences. Using mixcr v2.1.11, UMI consensuses were aligned to TRA and TRB V and J templates and then assembled into clonotypes. A clonotype was counted as expanded or contracted only when both edgeR and NoisET called the clonotype significant, with the noise models trained on biological replicates. For edgeR calls, a false discovery rate-adjusted p below 0.01 and a log2 fold-change threshold of 1 were applied. PCA with hierarchical clustering of max-normalized trajectories of the 1000 most abundant clonotypes was used as exploratory dynamics analysis. Separately sequenced CD4+ and CD8+ repertoires were used to assign the CD4 or CD8 phenotype of responding clones. The public reads were quality trimmed at Q25 with fastp and then assembled into clones with MiXCR by TCRdb, keeping productive beta chains. When rows share a CDR3 protein, they turn into one entry using the most common DNA and genes. These V and J calls originate from TCRdb's pipeline instead of the authors' own analysis. Within this sample are hundreds of thousands of distinct CDR3 sequences, with 15% to 20% of them counted one time only. The ten largest clones add up to 12% of the sample.

PBMCs were isolated by Ficoll-Paque density gradient centrifugation. V has 5 bases trimmed and J has 4 bases trimmed; junction bases matching no gene number 9. The CDR3 contains 14 residues, cysteine and phenylalanine counted. Only the CDR3 DNA stays, 42 bases, in frame from base 1. Taken from the germline V gene (reference sequence), the CDR1 and CDR2 loops are DFQATT and SNEGSKA. This receptor was identified in an adult woman who had mild COVID-19 (a few samples of this study predate the infection). The sample titles of this study are shuffled in the database, so cell type and time point are left out; the donor was told from shared clones. In this chain, TRBV20-1 is recombined with TRBJ1-2; TRBD1 aligns with 8 central bases. Sequences were obtained from PBMCs or a T cell subset sorted from them (not recorded which). The DNA is TGCAGTGCTGCTCCGGGACAGGCAGTCTATGGCTACACCTTC. Translated, it gives CSAAPGQAVYGYTF.